Given below is one TCR beta chain in context. The data originate from a study of T cell changes during pregnancy in multiple sclerosis. The CDR3 is made up of 17 amino acids. CDR1 LGHNA and CDR2 YSLEER come from the germline V gene. The junction had 10 bases not matched to a gene; V was cut back by 4 bases and J by 4 bases. TCRdb's table, derived via immunoSEQ multiplex PCR, lists solely in-frame clones and lacks some. The repertoire has under 70,000 clones, 91% of them found once; the top ten carry about 0.49%. The sequence was obtained from a female donor in good health, enrolled as a control in a pregnancy study. The specimen was CD4+ T cells from peripheral blood mononuclear cells, collected after pregnancy. This sequence joins TRBV4-3 and TRBJ1-1; 12 nucleotides agree with TRBD1. CDR3 nucleotides: TGCGCCAGCAGCCCGAGGGACAGGGGGCTCGGTGGCACTGAAGCTTTCTTT. Encoded protein: CASSPRDRGLGGTEAFF.